The source of this TCR beta chain is a study of blood T cell repertoires in COVID-19. Study context: The United States, Italy and Spain supplied acute and convalescent COVID-19 samples. The cDNA or gDNA used as material had been derived from T cells, B-cell-depleted T cells, or PBMCs.

V gave up 7 bases and J gave up 9 bases, with 18 bases separating them. This CDR3 contains 13 residues. CDR1 is MDHEN and CDR2 is SYDVKM in the germline V gene. Authors' processing steps: Quantification of nucleated cells was approximated via reference gene primer amplification. Clones were sequenced by immunoSEQ multiplex PCR, and TCRdb holds only the in-frame ones, with some missing. From that table come the V and J calls and clone size; the DNA was used to work out D and trimming. Of 60,000 or so clones in the sample, about 87% were seen once. The TCR originated in a human donor with active COVID-19. The donor label of this sample is uncertain. The rearrangement links TRBV28 to TRBJ1-2; D is perhaps TRBD1 (6 bases). Sequencing was carried out using peripheral blood. CDR3 coding DNA: TGTGCCAGCATCCAACAGGGAAATAGGCGCTACACCTTC. It specifies CASIQQGNRRYTF.